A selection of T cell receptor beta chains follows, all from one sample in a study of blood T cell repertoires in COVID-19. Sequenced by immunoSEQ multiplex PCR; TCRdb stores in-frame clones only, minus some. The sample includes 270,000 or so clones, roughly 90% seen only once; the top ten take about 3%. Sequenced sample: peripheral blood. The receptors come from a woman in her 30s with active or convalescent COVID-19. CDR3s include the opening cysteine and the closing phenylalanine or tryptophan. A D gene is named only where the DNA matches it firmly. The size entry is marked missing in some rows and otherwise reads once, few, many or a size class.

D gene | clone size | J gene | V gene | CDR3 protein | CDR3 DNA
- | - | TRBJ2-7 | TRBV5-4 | CASSGTGRVRENEQYF | TGTGCCAGCAGCGGTACAGGGAGGGTTCGGGAAAACGAGCAGTACTTC
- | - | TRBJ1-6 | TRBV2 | CASSEEGIPPLHF | TGTGCCAGCAGTGAAGAGGGGATTCCACCCCTCCACTTT
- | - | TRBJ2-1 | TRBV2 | CASSDSGRRQFF | TGTGCCAGCAGTGACTCAGGGCGAAGGCAGTTCTTC
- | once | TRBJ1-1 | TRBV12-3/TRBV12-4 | CASSLRENTEAFF | TGTGCCAGCAGTTTAAGAGAAAACACTGAAGCTTTCTTT
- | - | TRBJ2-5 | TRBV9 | CASSVGGSPQETQYF | TGTGCCAGCAGCGTAGGAGGATCCCCCCAAGAGACCCAGTACTTC
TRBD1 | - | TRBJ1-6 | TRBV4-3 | CASSLTGGASPLHF | TGCGCCAGCAGCCTGACAGGGGGTGCCTCACCCCTCCACTTT
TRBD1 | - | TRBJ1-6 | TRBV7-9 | CASSLAGTGTLHF | TGTGCCAGCAGCTTAGCAGGGACAGGAACCCTCCACTTT
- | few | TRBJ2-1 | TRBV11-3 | CASSLGRATNEQFF | TGTGCCAGCAGCTTAGGTCGCGCAACTAATGAGCAGTTCTTC
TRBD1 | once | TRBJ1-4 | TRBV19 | CASRTIGTGGEKLFF | TGTGCCAGTAGAACAATCGGGACAGGGGGCGAAAAACTGTTTTTT
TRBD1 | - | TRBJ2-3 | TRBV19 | CASSLPGQFTDTQYF | TGTGCCAGTAGTCTTCCGGGACAGTTCACAGATACGCAGTATTTT
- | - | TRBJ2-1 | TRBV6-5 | CASSLGKYNEQFF | TGTGCCAGCAGTCTTGGCAAGTACAATGAGCAGTTCTTC
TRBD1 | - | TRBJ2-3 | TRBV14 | CASSRDRADTQYF | TGTGCCAGCAGCCGGGACAGAGCAGATACGCAGTATTTT
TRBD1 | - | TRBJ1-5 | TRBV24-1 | CATIWDRGNQPQHF | TGTGCCACCATCTGGGACAGGGGAAATCAGCCCCAGCATTTT
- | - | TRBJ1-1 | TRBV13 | CASSLGGGATEAFF | TGTGCCAGCAGCTTAGGAGGGGGGGCCACTGAAGCTTTCTTT
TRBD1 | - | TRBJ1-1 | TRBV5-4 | CASSSPGQGATEAFF | TGTGCCAGCAGCTCACCGGGACAGGGGGCCACTGAAGCTTTCTTT
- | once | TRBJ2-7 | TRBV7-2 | CASGMTGPYEQYF | TGTGCCAGCGGGATGACAGGTCCCTACGAGCAGTACTTC
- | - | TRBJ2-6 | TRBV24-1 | CATSDFPADSGANVLTF | TGTGCCACCAGTGATTTTCCCGCGGACTCTGGGGCCAACGTCCTGACTTTC
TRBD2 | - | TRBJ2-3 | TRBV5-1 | CASSLGLAGYTDTQYF | TGCGCCAGCAGCTTGGGTCTAGCGGGGTACACAGATACGCAGTATTTT
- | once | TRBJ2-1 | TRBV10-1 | CASSDGGFRDEQFF | TGCGCCAGCAGTGATGGGGGCTTCAGGGATGAGCAGTTCTTC
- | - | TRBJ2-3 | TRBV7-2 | CASSLFTGVIADTQYF | TGTGCCAGCAGCTTATTCACGGGGGTGATCGCGGATACGCAGTATTTT